This section outlines one T cell receptor beta chain sequence together with its context. This clonotype showed up many times. No cognate antigen has been identified for it. No much larger clonotype is one base removed from it; base qualities were not supplied. The record originates from a study of T-cell memory formation after mild COVID-19 (TCRdb year 2021). Some background on the complete study: Most TCR sequence clusters were specific to one of the two donors. In a couple of donors, T-cell clones that expanded and contracted after mild COVID-19 were tracked by sequencing TCRalpha and TCRbeta repertoires over time. Two young, previously healthy adult volunteers, one female and one male, were included in the cohort. The study at large found these results: Contracting CD4+ clones were located mainly in the CM and EM memory subsets, whereas CD8+ clones were found to be enriched in EMRA. The study covered only a couple of mild cases, and larger cohorts including severe cases with pre-infection samples were considered necessary. SARS-CoV-2 specificity of the second-wave clones peaking on day 37 was not confirmed. Balanced CD4/CD8 phenotypes were observed for clones contracting from day 15 to 85, whereas a bias towards CD4+ was observed for a second wave of clones expanding from day 15 to 37. Some responding clones were found in pre-infection memory, which suggests that pre-existing cross-reactive memory T cells took part in the SARS-CoV-2 response.

From the cysteine up to the phenylalanine, the CDR3 has a length of 13 residues. This entry keeps only the CDR3 DNA: 39 bases, framed from base 1. V ends up 3 bases short and J 5 bases short, with an unmatched junction base count of 4. In the germline V gene, CDR1 corresponds to SGDLS and CDR2 to YYNGEE. Data came from an Illumina NovaSeq 6000. TCRalpha and TCRbeta cDNA libraries were constructed by 5'RACE with constant-segment primers, with sample barcodes and unique molecular identifiers being introduced. Trizol reagent was used to extract RNA from every sample. The libraries were amplified in two PCR steps, and the second step added a second sample barcode and Illumina TruSeq adapters. Sequencing of the libraries was done on an Illumina NovaSeq, producing 2 x 150 bp paired-end reads. On the study's bioinformatics: With migec v1.2.7, reads were demultiplexed and then collapsed into UMI-guided consensus sequences. Using mixcr v2.1.11, UMI consensuses were aligned to TRA and TRB V and J templates and then assembled into clonotypes. A clonotype was counted as expanded or contracted only if both edgeR and NoisET called the change significant, with noise models trained on biological replicates. For edgeR calls, the cutoffs were a false discovery rate-adjusted p below 0.01 and a log2 fold-change threshold of 1. PCA with hierarchical clustering of max-normalized trajectories of the 1000 most abundant clonotypes was used as exploratory dynamics analysis. The CD4 or CD8 phenotype of responding clones was assigned using the separately sequenced CD4+ and CD8+ repertoires. Using fastp at Q25 and MiXCR, TCRdb reprocessed the public reads and kept productive beta chains. Under each unique CDR3 protein, matching rows form one entry showing the most common genes and DNA. These V and J calls rely on TCRdb rather than the paper's analysis. For this sample the table gives some 270,000 distinct CDR3 sequences, of which less than 20% were detected only once. 2.1% of the sample rests with the top ten.

Ficoll-Paque density gradient centrifugation was the method used to isolate PBMCs. Here the chain combines TRBV9 and TRBJ2-5; TRBD2 agrees with 7 junctional bases. This clonotype originated in an adult woman who had mild COVID-19 (a few samples of this study predate the infection). The sample titles of this study are shuffled in the database, so cell type and time point are left out; the donor was told from shared clones. The sequenced sample was PBMCs or a T cell subset sorted from them (not recorded which). DNA sequence: TGTGCCAGCAGCGGCGGACTAGTTGAGACCCAGTACTTC. This sequence encodes CASSGGLVETQYF.